This TCR beta chain was sequenced in a study of regulatory T cells in long-lasting Graves disease. Broader study findings: Persistent Graves' patients showed less TCR diversity than newly diagnosed ones. Repertoires from persistent disease leaned toward TRBV28, TRBJ1-2 and TRBJ2-5.

Time point noted: persistent/refractory GD, antithyroid drugs over 5 years with positive TRAb. Scientists built the TCR library using RNA that was extracted from PBMCs. About this clonotype itself: What it recognizes is unknown.

The CDR3 contains 16 residues. CDR1 and CDR2 from the germline V gene are SEHNR and FQNEAQ (reference sequence). Trimming took 1 base from V and 4 from J, leaving 11 bases between them. Relying on iRepertoire HTBI primers and Arm-PCR of CDR3 regions, the team built TCR beta libraries. Methods used by the authors: Sequenced samples collectively carried about 62 TRBV and around 15 TRBJ segments. TCRdb reprocessed the multiplex PCR reads via MiXCR and lists one record per CDR3 protein. The V and J calls were not made by the authors but by TCRdb's processing. This sample yields a few hundred thousand distinct CDR3 sequences, of which 20% to 25% are seen a single time; approximately 53% belongs to the top ten.

The material sequenced was peripheral blood mononuclear cells (PBMCs), taken when the disease was refractory, from a patient treated with antithyroid drugs. The chain uses TRBV7-9 and TRBJ2-6; D not certain. This TCR came from a female donor with Graves disease. The CDR3 coding sequence is TGTGCCAGCAGCTTAGTCCGTCTCCCAGGGGCCAACGTCCTGACTTTC. This sequence encodes CASSLVRLPGANVLTF.